This TCR beta chain was identified during a study of shared clonotypes between healthy human individuals. This table comes from immunoSEQ multiplex PCR, and its TCRdb copy is limited to in-frame clones, with some not included. This table has 600,000 or so clones, 90% to 95% appearing once. V lost 3 bases and J 9 bases, leaving 15 bases between the germline ends. The length of the CDR3 is 14 residues. Germline CDR1 is PRHDT and CDR2 is FYEKMQ (reference sequence). Terminally differentiated effector memory CD45RA+ cells were left out of the naive CD8 fraction, which was CD45RO-negative and positively selected for CCR7.

This chain uses TRBV13 with TRBJ2-1; D may be TRBD2 (6 bases). The receptor's source is a woman in her thirties in good health. The sample was naive CD8+ T cells sorted from blood. Written as DNA, the CDR3 is TGTGCCAGCAGCTTGGGGAGACTAGACTCTGAGCAGTTCTTC. This sequence encodes CASSLGRLDSEQFF.